The clone carrying this T cell receptor (beta chain) was counted only a few times. The sample comes from a study of blood T cells in healthy people across ages. The V end was cut by 2 bases, the J end by 9 bases, with 18 bases between. The CDR3 is 15 amino acids. Germline CDR1 is ENHRY and CDR2 is SYGVKD. Primers used in a second PCR of roughly 7 to 12 cycles were a sample-barcoded 5' primer and a J-beta primer mix. TCRdb reprocessed the 5' RACE reads via MiXCR and lists one record per CDR3 protein. The sample lists over 950,000 distinct CDR3 sequences, 35% to 40% occurring once. This clonotype was obtained from a man in his late teens or twenties in good health. Material: blood. The chain joins TRBV10-3 to TRBJ2-3; D is tentatively TRBD1 or TRBD2 (5 bases each). The CDR3 is CAISELVGQGVTQYF. CDR3 nucleotide sequence: TGTGCCATCAGTGAGCTAGTGGGGCAGGGAGTAACGCAGTATTTT.